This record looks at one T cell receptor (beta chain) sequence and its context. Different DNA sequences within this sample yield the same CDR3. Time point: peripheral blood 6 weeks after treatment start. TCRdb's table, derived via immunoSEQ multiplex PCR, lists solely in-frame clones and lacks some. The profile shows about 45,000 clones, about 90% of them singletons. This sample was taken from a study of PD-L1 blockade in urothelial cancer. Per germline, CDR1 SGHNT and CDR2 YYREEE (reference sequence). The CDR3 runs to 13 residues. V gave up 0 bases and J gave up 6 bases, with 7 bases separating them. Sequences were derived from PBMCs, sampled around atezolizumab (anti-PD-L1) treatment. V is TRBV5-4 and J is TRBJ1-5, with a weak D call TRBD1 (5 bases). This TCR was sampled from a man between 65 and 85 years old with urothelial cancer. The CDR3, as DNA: TGTGCCAGCAGCTTGGGGGGGGGTCAGCCCCAGCATTTT. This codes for CASSLGGGQPQHF.